Listed below are T cell receptor beta chains from one sample, sequenced in a study of cytomegalovirus exposure and HLA in healthy donors. TCRdb's table, derived via immunoSEQ multiplex PCR, lists solely in-frame clones and lacks some. The table shows approximately 150,000 clones, with roughly 86% occurring only once. Sequencing was performed on PBMCs. The receptors were gathered from a man in his late teens or twenties in good health and CMV-seropositive. Each CDR3 is given with its conserved first and last residue. D genes are given only for firm matches. Size is stated for part of the rows, as once, few or many counts, or as a class when the clone is expanded.

J gene: TRBJ1-4; D gene: -; V gene: TRBV6-1; clone size: -; CDR3 DNA: TGTGCCAGCAGTGAAATGAAGGTGACAAATGAAAAACTGTTTTTT; CDR3 protein: CASSEMKVTNEKLFF
J gene: TRBJ1-1; D gene: -; V gene: TRBV4-3; clone size: -; CDR3 DNA: TGCGCCAGCAGCCAAGATCGGGGTCTGTTGGACACTGAAGCTTTCTTT; CDR3 protein: CASSQDRGLLDTEAFF
J gene: TRBJ2-2; D gene: TRBD1; V gene: TRBV25-1; clone size: -; CDR3 DNA: TGTGCCAGCAGTGCCCTCCCCCGACAGGGGGCGCAGACCGGGGAGCTGTTTTTT; CDR3 protein: CASSALPRQGAQTGELFF
J gene: TRBJ2-7; D gene: -; V gene: TRBV27; clone size: -; CDR3 DNA: TGTGCCAGCTCCCGAACAGGGATTTTCTACGAGCAGTACTTC; CDR3 protein: CASSRTGIFYEQYF
J gene: TRBJ2-5; D gene: -; V gene: TRBV11-2; clone size: -; CDR3 DNA: TGTGCCAGCAGCCCCCCTGTTCAGGAGACCCAGTACTTC; CDR3 protein: CASSPPVQETQYF
J gene: TRBJ1-5; D gene: -; V gene: TRBV2; clone size: few; CDR3 DNA: TGTGCCAGCAGGGCCGACACGTTCGGACCCCAGCATTTT; CDR3 protein: CASRADTFGPQHF
J gene: TRBJ2-7; D gene: TRBD1; V gene: TRBV5-6; clone size: -; CDR3 DNA: TGTGCCAGCAGCTCCGGGACAGGGGGTGAGCAGTACTTC; CDR3 protein: CASSSGTGGEQYF
J gene: TRBJ2-5; D gene: TRBD2; V gene: TRBV4-2; clone size: once; CDR3 DNA: TGTGCCAGCAGCCAAGGGACTAGCGGGAGTATTGAGACCCAGTACTTC; CDR3 protein: CASSQGTSGSIETQYF
J gene: TRBJ1-2; D gene: -; V gene: TRBV4-2; clone size: -; CDR3 DNA: TGTGCCAGCAGCCAGGCAGCTCGGACAGTTACGGGCTACACCTTC; CDR3 protein: CASSQAARTVTGYTF
J gene: TRBJ2-6; D gene: -; V gene: TRBV10-3; clone size: -; CDR3 DNA: TGTGCCACCTCCCCTGGGGCCAACGTCCTGACTTTC; CDR3 protein: CATSPGANVLTF
J gene: TRBJ2-1; D gene: TRBD2; V gene: TRBV4-3; clone size: few; CDR3 DNA: TGCGCCAGCAGCCAAGTTCGGAGGCGGGAGACGGGGGTCAATGAGCAGTTCTTC; CDR3 protein: CASSQVRRRETGVNEQFF
J gene: TRBJ1-1; D gene: -; V gene: TRBV5-6; clone size: -; CDR3 DNA: TGTGCCAGCAGCTTGGTACAGGGTTTCGCTTTCTTT; CDR3 protein: CASSLVQGFAFF
J gene: TRBJ2-1; D gene: TRBD1; V gene: TRBV18; clone size: -; CDR3 DNA: TGTGCCAGCTCACCAGGGACAGCAGTCTACAATGAGCAGTTCTTC; CDR3 protein: CASSPGTAVYNEQFF
J gene: TRBJ2-7; D gene: TRBD2; V gene: TRBV7-9; clone size: -; CDR3 DNA: TGTGCCAGCAGCTTAGCCCTAGCGGGACGCTCCTACGAGCAGTACTTC; CDR3 protein: CASSLALAGRSYEQYF
J gene: TRBJ1-1; D gene: -; V gene: TRBV7-2; clone size: -; CDR3 DNA: TGTGCCAGCAGCTTTGTCTCAGTGAACACTGAAGCTTTCTTT; CDR3 protein: CASSFVSVNTEAFF
J gene: TRBJ2-5; D gene: -; V gene: TRBV4-1; clone size: -; CDR3 DNA: TGCGCCAGCAGCCAAGATCGACGACCGGGGGAGACCCAGTACTTC; CDR3 protein: CASSQDRRPGETQYF
J gene: TRBJ2-5; D gene: -; V gene: TRBV29-1; clone size: -; CDR3 DNA: TGCAGCGTTGGAACAGGGCAAGAGACCCAGTACTTC; CDR3 protein: CSVGTGQETQYF
J gene: TRBJ1-2; D gene: TRBD1; V gene: TRBV7-3; clone size: -; CDR3 DNA: TGTGCCAGCAGCTCCTTGACAGGGGATGGCTACACCTTC; CDR3 protein: CASSSLTGDGYTF
J gene: TRBJ2-2; D gene: TRBD2; V gene: TRBV9; clone size: -; CDR3 DNA: TGTGCCAGCAGCCCTTGGACTAGCGGGGTATCTAACACCGGGGAGCTGTTTTTT; CDR3 protein: CASSPWTSGVSNTGELFF
J gene: TRBJ1-2; D gene: TRBD1; V gene: TRBV7-9; clone size: once; CDR3 DNA: TGTGCCAGCAGCCCCCCGGTACTGATAGGACAGGGTGAGGAAGGCTACACCTTC; CDR3 protein: CASSPPVLIGQGEEGYTF
J gene: TRBJ2-7; D gene: -; V gene: TRBV7-2; clone size: once; CDR3 DNA: TGTGCCAGCAGCCTAACCTTAAGCTCCTACGAGCAGTACTTC; CDR3 protein: CASSLTLSSYEQYF
J gene: TRBJ2-7; D gene: -; V gene: TRBV6-5; clone size: few; CDR3 DNA: TGTGCCAGCAGTTACTCTGCGGGCGCTTCCTACGAGCAGTACTTC; CDR3 protein: CASSYSAGASYEQYF
J gene: TRBJ1-5; D gene: -; V gene: TRBV7-2; clone size: -; CDR3 DNA: TGTGCCAGCAGCCCAAACGAGGGACAGCCCCAGCATTTT; CDR3 protein: CASSPNEGQPQHF
J gene: TRBJ1-4; D gene: -; V gene: TRBV4-2; clone size: -; CDR3 DNA: TGTGCCAGCAGCCAACCCGGGACTTTTAATGAAAAACTGTTTTTT; CDR3 protein: CASSQPGTFNEKLFF
J gene: TRBJ2-3; D gene: TRBD2; V gene: TRBV18; clone size: -; CDR3 DNA: TGTGCCAGCTCACTTAGCGGGGCCACAGATACGCAGTATTTT; CDR3 protein: CASSLSGATDTQYF
J gene: TRBJ2-1; D gene: -; V gene: TRBV13; clone size: -; CDR3 DNA: TGTGCCAGCAGCTTACGGGGGTCTCTGAGAGAGCAGTTCTTC; CDR3 protein: CASSLRGSLREQFF
J gene: TRBJ2-7; D gene: TRBD2; V gene: TRBV7-2; clone size: -; CDR3 DNA: TGTGCCAGCAGCTTAGGGGGGGGACTCTACGAGCAGTACTTC; CDR3 protein: CASSLGGGLYEQYF
J gene: TRBJ2-2; D gene: -; V gene: TRBV25-1; clone size: -; CDR3 DNA: TGTGCCAGCAGTGAATTTACGAGCACGAACACCGGGGAGCTGTTTTTT; CDR3 protein: CASSEFTSTNTGELFF
J gene: TRBJ2-7; D gene: -; V gene: TRBV28; clone size: -; CDR3 DNA: TGTGCCAGCAGTGATTCCCCCGGGGGAAGCCCTCCCTACGAGCAGTACTTC; CDR3 protein: CASSDSPGGSPPYEQYF
J gene: TRBJ2-7; D gene: -; V gene: TRBV7-9; clone size: -; CDR3 DNA: TGTGCCAGCAGCCGATTCTCGGCGGGGAGCTCCTACGAGCAGTACTTC; CDR3 protein: CASSRFSAGSSYEQYF
J gene: TRBJ2-1; D gene: TRBD1; V gene: TRBV7-9; clone size: -; CDR3 DNA: TGTGCCAGCAGCCCGCCGGGACAGGCCTACAATGAGCAGTTCTTC; CDR3 protein: CASSPPGQAYNEQFF
J gene: TRBJ2-7; D gene: TRBD1; V gene: TRBV5-8; clone size: -; CDR3 DNA: TGTGCCAGCAGCCTGGACAGGGGAAGGGACGAGCAGTACTTC; CDR3 protein: CASSLDRGRDEQYF